The 13 T cell receptor beta chains in this list originate from one sample, sequenced in a study of response to subunit inactivated influenza vaccine. TCRdb ran MiXCR on the RT-PCR reads and lists one entry per CDR3 protein. In the table there are about 520,000 distinct CDR3 sequences, about a tenth of which are singletons. This specimen was PBMCs from blood, taken roughly 6 weeks after vaccination. These receptors were taken from a man aged 50-59 years who received an inactivated influenza vaccine.

The chain combines TRBV12-3 or TRBV12-4 with TRBJ2-5; D remains ambiguous. CDR3 length equals 11 residues. The germline V and J ends were trimmed by 3 bases and 4 bases, with 3 bases remaining between them. Here the CDR3 reads CASSFLETQYF. The CDR3 nucleotides are TGTGCCAGCAGTTTCCTAGAGACCCAGTACTTC.

This clonotype came up a few times. The chain combines TRBV20-1 with TRBJ2-7; 11 bases are shared with TRBD2. Germline V gene data show CDR1 as DFQATT and CDR2 as SNEGSKA (reference sequence). There are 16 residues in the CDR3. Trimming removed 6 bases from V and 3 bases from J; junction bases left unmatched: 13. For the CDR3, the DNA is TGCAGTGCCAAGCCTCCTAGCGGGGGGCGGGGCTACGAGCAGTACTTC. Residues: CSAKPPSGGRGYEQYF.

The chain has TRBV6-1 and TRBJ2-7; maybe TRBD2 (6 bases). The CDR3 totals 13 residues. Per germline, CDR1 MNHNS and CDR2 SASEGT. The V and J ends lost 11 bases and 7 bases respectively, with 21 bases between them. This CDR3 reads CASNAGGTGEQYF. DNA of the CDR3: TGTGCCTCAAACGCCGGAGGGACGGGGGAGCAGTACTTC.

CDR3 residues: CASSQDGRANYGYTF. Here the CDR3 DNA reads TGCGCCAGCAGCCAAGATGGGCGGGCGAACTATGGCTACACCTTC. The chain has TRBV4-3 and TRBJ1-2; the D is unclear. V lost 0 bases and J lost 2, with 10 bases in between. The CDR3 is 15 residues long. Looked up from germline, CDR1 is LGHNA and CDR2 is YSLEER.

The chain employs TRBV7-9 and TRBJ2-2; 8 nucleotides agree with TRBD1. This CDR3 is 15 amino acids long. Germline CDR1 is SEHNR and CDR2 is FQNEAQ (reference sequence). With 4 bases clipped from V and 5 bases from J, the junction kept 6 bases outside the gene matches. Here the CDR3 DNA reads TGTGCCAGCAGCTGGGGGACAGGAGGAACCGGGGAGCTGTTTTTT. This gives the protein CASSWGTGGTGELFF.

This clonotype occurred a few times. The chain combines TRBV5-4 with TRBJ2-1, with 12 bases identical to TRBD2. The CDR3 is made up of 17 amino acids. With 4 bases clipped from V and 3 bases from J, the junction kept 8 bases outside the gene matches. The germline CDR1 and CDR2 sequences are SGHNT and YYREEE (reference sequence). The CDR3 spells CASSSRLAGESYNEQFF. The CDR3, as DNA: TGTGCCAGCAGCAGCAGACTAGCGGGAGAGAGCTACAATGAGCAGTTCTTC.

The gene calls are TRBV11-3 and TRBJ2-1; TRBD2 matches 11 bases. The J segment lost 6 bases and the V segment lost 0 bases, leaving 4 bases of the junction unmatched. Germline CDR1 and CDR2: SGHNT and YENEEA. This CDR3 has 16 amino acids. CDR3 DNA sequence: TGTGCCAGCAGCTTAGACCGACTAGCGGGGCTCAATGAGCAGTTCTTC. Its translation is CASSLDRLAGLNEQFF. Variable domain in full (rest from reference TRBV11-3 and TRBJ2-1): EAGVVQSPRYKIIEKKQPVAFWCNPISGHNTLYWYLQNLGQGPELLIRYENEEAVDDSQLPKDRFSAERLKGVDSTLKIQPAELGDSAVYLCASSLDRLAGLNEQFFGPGTRLTVL.

The gene calls are TRBV15 and TRBJ2-5; D assignment may be TRBD1 or TRBD2 (6 bases each). The germline gives CDR1 LNHNV, CDR2 YYDKDF (reference sequence). The CDR3 is made up of 16 amino acids. Trimming shortened V by 0 bases and J by 5 bases, and 16 bases separated the two germline ends. The CDR3 DNA reads TGTGCCACCAGCAGAGAGGTGTCGGGGGCTGGCGAGACCCAGTACTTC. This sequence encodes CATSREVSGAGETQYF.

In its sample, this clonotype was seen a few times. The genes are TRBV19 and TRBJ2-1; D unresolved. The CDR3 extends over 15 amino acids. Germline V gene sequence: CDR1 LNHDA, CDR2 SQIVND (reference sequence). V dropped 1 base and J dropped 3 bases, with 10 bases sitting between them. DNA for the CDR3: TGTGCCAGTAGTATAGGGAACCATGGCTACAATGAGCAGTTCTTC. Protein: CASSIGNHGYNEQFF.

A note on this clonotype: Germline and junction disagree at one end, which may indicate a read error. The chain has TRBV5-1 and TRBJ2-5; TRBD2 agrees at 10 bases. The CDR3 loop spans 16 amino acids. Germline-derived CDR1 and CDR2 are SGHRS and YFSETQ. CDR3 DNA: TGCGCCAGTAGCTTGCCTCTAGCGGGGGTTGGGGAGACCCAGTACTTC. Its translation is CASSLPLAGVGETQYF.

This clonotype was seen at least ten times. This sequence joins TRBV7-8 and TRBJ2-1; 13 positions agree with TRBD2. The CDR3 totals 16 residues. Germline CDR1 SGHVS, CDR2 FQNEAQ. Germline trimming cut 5 bases from V and 5 bases from J; bases unmatched to any gene: 6. Here the CDR3 reads CASSTWTSGSHNEQFF. DNA of the CDR3: TGTGCCAGCAGCACCTGGACTAGCGGGAGTCACAATGAGCAGTTCTTC.

There are many counts of this clonotype. This chain joins TRBV6-1 and TRBJ2-7; 8 bases agree with TRBD1. V shed 10 bases and J 0 bases; nucleotides not matched to a gene: 5. Per germline, CDR1 MNHNS and CDR2 SASEGT. The CDR3 has 13 amino acids. Written as DNA, the CDR3 is TGTGCCACCCGGACAGGGAGCTCCTACGAGCAGTACTTC. Translating it yields CATRTGSSYEQYF.

This clonotype turned up a few times. The V and J genes are TRBV4-1 and TRBJ2-7; 8 bases match TRBD1. The V gene end was trimmed by 2 bases and the J gene end by 2 bases; junction bases not matched to a gene: 5. Germline values: CDR1 MGHRA, CDR2 YSYEKL. This CDR3 has 15 amino acids. Written as DNA, the CDR3 is TGCGCCAGCAGCCAATTTCAGGGGGCCGCCTACGAGCAGTACTTC. Protein sequence: CASSQFQGAAYEQYF.